These 11 T cell receptor beta chains were sequenced from one sample in a study of beta chain features in type 1 diabetes. Expressed TCRB transcripts were sequenced after all isolated RNA was converted to cDNA. Sequencing was performed with immunoSEQ multiplex PCR; in TCRdb, only in-frame clones are kept and a portion is missing. The sample gives roughly 250,000 clones, 55% to 70% of which show up once; about 0.05% is in the top ten. Sequencing input: naive CD4+ T cells from blood. Every receptor here comes from a man under 40 in good health.

Notes on this clone: The same CDR3 is also encoded by other DNA sequences in this sample. The rearrangement links TRBV29-1 to TRBJ2-1; tentative D call: TRBD2 (7 bases). CDR1 and CDR2 (germline): SQVTM, ANQGSEA. V was clipped by 0 bases and J by 10 bases, with 19 bases between them. The CDR3 extends over 15 amino acids. CDR3 residues: CSVEEGVRGPREQFF. The CDR3 DNA is TGCAGCGTTGAAGAAGGAGTGCGGGGGCCCAGGGAGCAGTTCTTC.

The chain couples TRBV5-4 to TRBJ2-3, with 9 bases aligning to TRBD1. V was clipped by 4 bases and J by 0 bases; unmatched bases: 6. Looked up from germline, CDR1 is SGHNT and CDR2 is YYREEE (reference sequence). This CDR3 is built from 16 residues. The CDR3 region has the DNA TGTGCCAGCAGCCTCGGGACAGGGAGGAGCACAGATACGCAGTATTTT. It yields the protein CASSLGTGRSTDTQYF.

The chain couples TRBV30 to TRBJ1-1; D not certain. The CDR3 sequence is 11 residues long. V dropped 6 bases and J dropped 1 base, with 6 bases sitting between them. The germline gives CDR1 GTSNPN, CDR2 SVGIG (reference sequence). The CDR3 sequence: CACRRNTEAFF. CDR3 nucleotide sequence: TGTGCCTGTAGAAGGAACACTGAAGCTTTCTTT.

V gene TRBV7-2 combines with J gene TRBJ2-5; D is ambiguous. Germline loops: CDR1 SGHTA, CDR2 FQGNSA. V was pared by 5 bases and J by 4 bases, with 17 bases between. The CDR3 consists of 15 residues. The CDR3 nucleotides are TGTGCCAGCAGCGCGGATAGAGGTCGCGGAGAGACCCAGTACTTC. The encoded protein is CASSADRGRGETQYF. Using reference TRBV7-2 and TRBJ2-5 for the parts outside the CDR3, the full variable domain is GAGVSQSPSNKVTEKGKDVELRCDPISGHTALYWYRQSLGQGLEFLIYFQGNSAPDKSGLPSDRFSAERTGGSVSTLTIQRTQQEDSAVYLCASSADRGRGETQYFGPGTRLLVL.

Of note for this clone: The same CDR3 can be traced to other DNA sequences in this sample. The chain has TRBV19 and TRBJ1-5; 7 bases align to TRBD1. Germline V gene sequence: CDR1 LNHDA, CDR2 SQIVND (reference sequence). The CDR3 is 13 residues long. The ends lost 5 bases at V and 7 bases at J; junction bases unmatched: 5. CDR3 DNA: TGTGCCAGTAGTTTCGACAGGGACCAGCCCCAGCATTTT. Its translation is CASSFDRDQPQHF. The entire variable domain, with the rest obtained from reference TRBV19 and TRBJ1-5, is as follows: DGGITQSPKYLFRKEGQNVTLSCEQNLNHDAMYWYRQDPGQGLRLIYYSQIVNDFQKGDIAEGYSVSREKKESFPLTVTSAQKNPTAFYLCASSFDRDQPQHFGDGTRLSIL.

The CDR3 bases are TGTGCCAGCAGCATTAGGGGCCGTAACCAAGAGACCCAGTACTTC. Translated, it gives CASSIRGRNQETQYF. This chain connects TRBV7-9 to TRBJ2-5; tentatively, D is TRBD1 (5 bases). Germline loops: CDR1 SEHNR, CDR2 FQNEAQ (reference sequence). This CDR3 region has 15 residues. V was shortened by 5 bases and J by 0 bases, with 13 bases between the two germline ends.

This chain joins TRBV23-1 and TRBJ2-7; D is undetermined. TRBV23-1 is known as an ORF, though its function is uncertain. This CDR3 comprises 14 residues. V dropped 8 bases and J dropped 0 bases, with 14 bases sitting between them. CDR3 loop: CASPPVNTSYEQYF. CDR3 in DNA: TGCGCCAGCCCGCCGGTCAACACCTCCTACGAGCAGTACTTC.

The gene calls are TRBV5-6 and TRBJ2-3, with 10 bases that match TRBD1. There are 16 residues in the CDR3. V dropped 3 bases and J dropped 3; count of bases not matched to a gene: 7. Germline V gene sequence: CDR1 SGHDT, CDR2 YYEEEE. CDR3 sequence: CASSSLRQGATDTQYF. CDR3 in DNA: TGTGCCAGCAGCTCCCTACGACAGGGGGCTACAGATACGCAGTATTTT.

The V gene is TRBV29-1, the J gene TRBJ2-1; 10 bases match TRBD2. The V and J ends lost 2 bases and 8 bases, in that order; junction bases with no gene match: 15. The germline V gene encodes CDR1 SQVTM and CDR2 ANQGSEA. CDR3 length: 17 residues. CDR3 region: CSVEHSGRFYSYDEQFF. CDR3 coding DNA: TGCAGCGTTGAACATAGCGGGAGGTTCTATAGTTACGATGAGCAGTTCTTC.

This clone has only one observation. This chain joins TRBV7-2 and TRBJ2-1; TRBD1 is a possible D gene (6 bases). V was shortened by 3 bases and J by 4 bases, with 13 bases between the two germline ends. Germline values: CDR1 SGHTA, CDR2 FQGNSA. The CDR3 length is 15 residues. CDR3 sequence reads: CASSLAGRGYNEQFF. The DNA of the CDR3 is TGTGCCAGCAGCTTGGCAGGCAGGGGATACAATGAGCAGTTCTTC.

In this sample, this clone turned up once. The chain is built from TRBV5-1 and TRBJ2-4; D unresolved. There are 12 residues in the CDR3. Germline-derived CDR1 and CDR2 are SGHRS and YFSETQ. Trimming removed 2 bases at V and 5 bases at J, with 5 bases between. The CDR3 bases are TGCGCCAGCAGCTTAACGGAAAACATTCAGTACTTC. It encodes CASSLTENIQYF.